Listed here is a single T cell receptor (beta chain). Its antigen is still unknown. This record belongs to a study of T cell responses to AZD1222 COVID-19 vaccine. The data were produced by immunoSEQ multiplex PCR, yet TCRdb's version contains in-frame clones alone and is incomplete. The table has roughly 140,000 clones, roughly 90% seen once. Study-wide results and limits: Repertoires were collected only later (after the peak T cell response had occurred). Possibly, clonal diversity was underestimated; donors were largely white British and included more females.

This clonotype originated in an adult in good health. The sample was peripheral blood, taken on day 0 of AZD1222 vaccination.

The CDR3 spells CASSLTGADLPGELFF. CDR3 sequence (DNA): TGTGCCAGCAGCCTTACAGGGGCGGATTTGCCCGGGGAGCTGTTTTTT. J is TRBJ2-2 and V is TRBV13; 7 nucleotides match TRBD1. The CDR3 loop spans 16 amino acids. The trim removed 5 bases at V and 6 bases at J, leaving 12 bases unmatched. In germline, CDR1 is PRHDT, CDR2 FYEKMQ (reference sequence).